The clone carrying this T cell receptor beta chain was seen only a few times. This specimen comes from a study of identical twins. Each CDR3 protein gets one entry after TCRdb re-called the 5' RACE reads with MiXCR. The table has approximately 890,000 distinct CDR3 sequences, roughly 12% seen once. Trimming stripped 6 bases from V and 0 bases from J, with 12 bases between. The germline V gene encodes CDR1 MDHEN and CDR2 SYDVKM. The CDR3 covers 15 residues. This same sample was also taken into another study, of yellow fever vaccine responses in identical twins.

The sample was PBMCs. The chain is built from TRBV28 and TRBJ1-3; perhaps TRBD1 as D (6 bases). The sequence was collected from a woman under 30 in good health. The CDR3 protein is CASRPTTGSGNTIYF. CDR3 coding DNA: TGTGCCAGCAGACCAACGACAGGCTCTGGAAACACCATATATTTT. The complete variable domain, with remaining parts taken from reference TRBV28 and TRBJ1-3, reads DVKVTQSSRYLVKRTGEKVFLECVQDMDHENMFWYRQDPGLGLRLIYFSYDVKMKEKGDIPEGYSVSREKKERFSLILESASTNQTSMYLCASRPTTGSGNTIYFGEGSWLTVV.